The clone carrying this T cell receptor beta chain occurred a few times. The data belong to a study of CD8+ T cells in alopecia areata. CDR1 and CDR2 from the germline V gene are LNHDA and SQIVND (reference sequence). There are 14 residues in the CDR3. Trimming took 10 bases from V and 3 from J; bases not matched to a gene: 7. The sample's treatment: oral pan-JAK inhibitor, 5-10 mg twice daily. Extracted RNA was reverse transcribed into cDNA, the sequencing template. Assay: immunoSEQ multiplex PCR; the TCRdb copy retains only in-frame clones and omits some. Counted here are around 160,000 clones, around 59% occurring once; the ten biggest clones make up more than 13%.

The chain employs TRBV19 and TRBJ1-5; 9 bases map to TRBD1. The receptor was isolated from a human donor with alopecia areata. The specimen comprised CD4+ T cells sorted from blood, sampled at week 24, from a patient treated with tofacitinib. The CDR3 DNA sequence: TGTGCCACCGGCGGGACAGGGTTCAATCAGCCCCAGCATTTT. Protein sequence: CATGGTGFNQPQHF.